This is a list of T cell receptor beta chains from one sample in a study of T cell changes during pregnancy in multiple sclerosis. Profiling relied on immunoSEQ multiplex PCR, and the TCRdb table lists in-frame clones only, not all of them. The sample includes about 100,000 clones, over 80% of them seen just once. Sample: peripheral blood, taken after pregnancy. The receptors were gathered from a female donor with multiple sclerosis, enrolled in a pregnancy study. Both conserved end residues are part of each CDR3. D genes are given only for firm matches.

V gene: TRBV5-6
J gene: TRBJ1-6
D gene: TRBD1
CDR3 DNA: TGTGCCAGCAGCTTACACGCCGGGACAGTGTATTCACCCCTCCACTTT
CDR3 protein: CASSLHAGTVYSPLHF

V gene: TRBV25-1
J gene: TRBJ1-1
D gene: .
CDR3 DNA: TGTGCCAGCAGTGTTGACATGATTATGAACACTGAAGCTTTCTTT
CDR3 protein: CASSVDMIMNTEAFF

V gene: TRBV9
J gene: TRBJ2-1
D gene: .
CDR3 DNA: TGTGCCAGCAGCGAAGCGGTGGAGCAGTTCTTC
CDR3 protein: CASSEAVEQFF

V gene: TRBV6-5
J gene: TRBJ1-5
D gene: .
CDR3 DNA: TGTGCCAGCAGAACGGGGGTCGGGGGCAATCAGCCCCAGCATTTT
CDR3 protein: CASRTGVGGNQPQHF

V gene: TRBV4-1
J gene: TRBJ2-1
D gene: .
CDR3 DNA: TGCGCCAGCAGCCAAGACTATTTAAGTGAGCAGTTCTTC
CDR3 protein: CASSQDYLSEQFF

V gene: TRBV6-1
J gene: TRBJ2-7
D gene: .
CDR3 DNA: TGTGCCAGCAGTGAACAGGGGGGCTCCTACGAGCAGTACTTC
CDR3 protein: CASSEQGGSYEQYF

V gene: TRBV7-8
J gene: TRBJ1-1
D gene: .
CDR3 DNA: TGTGCCAGCAGCTTAATGAGTAACACTGAAGCTTTCTTT
CDR3 protein: CASSLMSNTEAFF

V gene: TRBV5-5
J gene: TRBJ1-1
D gene: .
CDR3 DNA: TGTGCCAGCAGCTTGGTTCCCCAGACTAACACTGAAGCTTTCTTT
CDR3 protein: CASSLVPQTNTEAFF

V gene: TRBV7-9
J gene: TRBJ2-7
D gene: .
CDR3 DNA: TGTGCCAGCAGCTTAGACTTGTCCTACGAGCAGTACTTC
CDR3 protein: CASSLDLSYEQYF

V gene: TRBV9
J gene: TRBJ1-1
D gene: .
CDR3 DNA: TGTGCCAGCAGCGTTCGGGGGGACACTGAAGCTTTCTTT
CDR3 protein: CASSVRGDTEAFF